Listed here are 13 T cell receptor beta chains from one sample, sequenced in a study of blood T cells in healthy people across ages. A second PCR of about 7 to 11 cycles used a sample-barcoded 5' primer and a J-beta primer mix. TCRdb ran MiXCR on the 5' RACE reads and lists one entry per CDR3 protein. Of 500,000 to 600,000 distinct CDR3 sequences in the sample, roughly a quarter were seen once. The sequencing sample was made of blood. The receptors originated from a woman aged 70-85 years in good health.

CDR3 amino acids: CASSTGPSGRETQYF. The CDR3 coding sequence is TGTGCCAGCAGCACCGGACCGTCCGGGAGGGAGACCCAGTACTTC. The gene calls are TRBV5-6 and TRBJ2-5, with 7 bases identical to TRBD2. The trim removed 4 bases at V and 5 bases at J, leaving 11 bases unmatched. This CDR3 contains 15 residues. CDR1 SGHDT and CDR2 YYEEEE come from the germline V gene.

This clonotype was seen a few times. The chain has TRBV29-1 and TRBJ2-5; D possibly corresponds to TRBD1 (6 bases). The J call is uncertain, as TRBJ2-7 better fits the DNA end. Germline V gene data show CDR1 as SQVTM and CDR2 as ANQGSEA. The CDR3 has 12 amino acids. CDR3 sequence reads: CSVREGAYEQYF. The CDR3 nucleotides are TGCAGCGTACGTGAGGGGGCCTACGAGCAGTACTTC.

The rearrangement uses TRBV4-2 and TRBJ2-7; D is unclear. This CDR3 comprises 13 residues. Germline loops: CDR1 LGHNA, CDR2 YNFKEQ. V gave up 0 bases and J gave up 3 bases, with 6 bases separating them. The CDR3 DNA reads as TGTGCCAGCAGCCAAGATCGGCTCTACGAGCAGTACTTC. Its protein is CASSQDRLYEQYF.

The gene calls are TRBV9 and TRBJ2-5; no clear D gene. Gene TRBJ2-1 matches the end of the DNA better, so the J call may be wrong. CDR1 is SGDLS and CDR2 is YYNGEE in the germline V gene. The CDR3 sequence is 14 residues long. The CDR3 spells CASSVGHISNEQFF. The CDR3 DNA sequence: TGTGCCAGCAGCGTAGGTCACATCAGCAATGAGCAGTTCTTC.

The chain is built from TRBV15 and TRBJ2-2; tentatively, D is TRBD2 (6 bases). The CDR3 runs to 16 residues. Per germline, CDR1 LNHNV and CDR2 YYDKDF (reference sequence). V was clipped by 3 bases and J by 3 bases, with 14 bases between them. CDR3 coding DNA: TGTGCCACCAGCAGGGACCCCAGGGACTACACCGGGGAGCTGTTTTTT. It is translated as CATSRDPRDYTGELFF.

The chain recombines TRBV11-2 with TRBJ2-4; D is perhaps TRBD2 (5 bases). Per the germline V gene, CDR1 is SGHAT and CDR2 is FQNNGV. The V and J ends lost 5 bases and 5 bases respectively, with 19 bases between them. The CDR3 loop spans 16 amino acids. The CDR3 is CASSPRSPGIENIQYF. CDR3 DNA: TGTGCCAGCAGCCCCCGGAGCCCGGGGATCGAAAACATTCAGTACTTC.

In nucleotides, the CDR3 is TGTGCCAGCAGCGGATCGTACAGGTCCGGGGAGCTGTTTTTT. It specifies CASSGSYRSGELFF. This sequence joins TRBV6-4 and TRBJ2-2, with D possibly TRBD1 on 5 matching bases. Germline loops: CDR1 MRHNA, CDR2 SNTAGT. There are 14 residues in the CDR3. Between the trimmed V and J ends, which lost 6 bases and 6 bases, there was a span of 14 bases.

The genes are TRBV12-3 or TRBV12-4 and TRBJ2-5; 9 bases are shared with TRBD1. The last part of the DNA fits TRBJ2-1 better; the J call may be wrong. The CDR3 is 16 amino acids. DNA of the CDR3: TGTGCCAGCAGTTCTTACAGGGGGCAAGATATCAATGAGCAGTTCTTC. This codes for CASSSYRGQDINEQFF.

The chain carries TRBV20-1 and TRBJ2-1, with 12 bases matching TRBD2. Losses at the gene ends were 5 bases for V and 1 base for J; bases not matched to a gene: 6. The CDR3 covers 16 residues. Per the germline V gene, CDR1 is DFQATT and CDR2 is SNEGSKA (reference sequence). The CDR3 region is CSAHLAGGSSYNEQFF. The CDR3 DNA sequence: TGCAGTGCTCATCTAGCGGGGGGGTCTTCCTACAATGAGCAGTTCTTC.

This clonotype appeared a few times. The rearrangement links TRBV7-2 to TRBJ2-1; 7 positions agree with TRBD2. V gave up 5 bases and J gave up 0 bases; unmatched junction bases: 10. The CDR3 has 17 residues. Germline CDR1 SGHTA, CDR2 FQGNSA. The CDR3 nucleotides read TGTGCCAGCAGCCCCCCTGAGCGGGGCACCTCCTACAATGAGCAGTTCTTC. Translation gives CASSPPERGTSYNEQFF.

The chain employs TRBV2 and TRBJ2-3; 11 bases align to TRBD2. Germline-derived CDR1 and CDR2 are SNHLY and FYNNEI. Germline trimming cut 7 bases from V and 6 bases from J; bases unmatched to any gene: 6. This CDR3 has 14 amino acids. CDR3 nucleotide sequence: TGTGCCAGCAAGGATATAGCGGGGGGGGATACGCAGTATTTT. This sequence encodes CASKDIAGGDTQYF.

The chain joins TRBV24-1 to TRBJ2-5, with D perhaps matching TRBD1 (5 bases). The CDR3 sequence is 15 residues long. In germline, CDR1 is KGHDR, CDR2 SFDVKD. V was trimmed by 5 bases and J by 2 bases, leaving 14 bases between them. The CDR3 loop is CATSARRPGQETQYF. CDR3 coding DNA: TGTGCCACCAGTGCCCGGCGGCCAGGGCAAGAGACCCAGTACTTC.

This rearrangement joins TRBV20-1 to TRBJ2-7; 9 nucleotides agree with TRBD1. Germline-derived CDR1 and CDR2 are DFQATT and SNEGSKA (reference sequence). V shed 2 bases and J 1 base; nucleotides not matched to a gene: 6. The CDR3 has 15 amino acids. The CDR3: CSARSWTGASYEQYF. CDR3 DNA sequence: TGCAGTGCTAGATCTTGGACAGGGGCGTCCTACGAGCAGTACTTC.